Each of the 16 T cell receptor beta chains below was sequenced from the same sample in a study of blood T cell repertoires in COVID-19. Here immunoSEQ multiplex PCR was the method, and the copy in TCRdb shows in-frame clones only, minus some. In the table there are 250,000 to 350,000 clones, 88% of which are singletons. The sequenced material came from peripheral blood. The receptors here all came from a woman in her 30s with COVID-19, enrolled during active disease.

The chain joins TRBV10-2 to TRBJ1-1, with 9 positions matching TRBD1. V lost 5 bases, J lost 4 bases, and 5 bases stayed unmatched. Per the germline V gene, CDR1 is WSHSY and CDR2 is SAAADI. The CDR3 extends over 14 amino acids. The CDR3 bases are TGCGCCAGCAGTACGACAGGGGGGCCCACTGAAGCTTTCTTT. This codes for CASSTTGGPTEAFF.

This chain uses TRBV6-5 with TRBJ1-2; TRBD1 agrees at 8 bases. After removal of 6 bases from V and 3 bases from J, the junction contained 6 bases not matched to a gene. Germline V CDR1 and CDR2: MNHEY, SVGAGI. The CDR3 consists of 14 residues. CDR3 in amino acids: CASSLGQGDYGYTF. Written as DNA, the CDR3 is TGTGCCAGCAGCCTCGGACAGGGAGACTATGGCTACACCTTC.

The chain is built from TRBV27 and TRBJ2-7; D possibly corresponds to TRBD1 (6 bases). Trimming took 6 bases from V and 6 from J, leaving 15 bases between them. CDR1 is MNHEY and CDR2 is SMNVEV in the germline V gene (reference sequence). This CDR3 region has 13 residues. CDR3 loop: CASRNRVLGEQYF. The DNA for the CDR3 is TGTGCCAGCAGAAACAGGGTATTGGGCGAGCAGTACTTC.

J is TRBJ2-7 and V is TRBV27; tentative D call: TRBD2 (5 bases). V was clipped by 4 bases and J by 7 bases, with 14 bases between them. The CDR3 has 13 amino acids. Looked up from germline, CDR1 is MNHEY and CDR2 is SMNVEV (reference sequence). The DNA of the CDR3 is TGTGCCAGCAGTTCCATGAGATCGGGAGAGCAGTACTTC. Residues: CASSSMRSGEQYF.

The CDR3 loop is CAPLASGIYNEQFF. CDR3 sequence (DNA): TGTGCCCCCCTGGCTAGCGGGATTTACAATGAGCAGTTCTTC. This chain connects TRBV24-1 to TRBJ2-1; TRBD2 aligns across 9 bases. The V gene end was trimmed by 12 bases and the J gene end by 4 bases; junction bases not matched to a gene: 9. The CDR3 is 14 amino acids. Germline V CDR1 and CDR2: KGHDR, SFDVKD.

In this sample, this clone turned up once. The chain uses TRBV7-9 and TRBJ1-2; D is unresolved. The CDR3 is 15 residues long. Trimming stripped 5 bases from V and 4 bases from J, with 17 bases between. Germline CDR1 reads SEHNR; CDR2 reads FQNEAQ (reference sequence). This CDR3 is CASSPRSYESYGYTF. In DNA form, the CDR3 reads TGTGCCAGCAGCCCACGATCCTATGAATCCTATGGCTACACCTTC.

The gene calls are TRBV4-1 and TRBJ2-1; 10 nucleotides align to TRBD1. The CDR3 has 17 amino acids. V lost 0 bases and J lost 9; bases outside the gene matches: 11. CDR1 and CDR2 from the germline V gene are MGHRA and YSYEKL. The CDR3 sequence is CASSQESRQGARSEQFF. CDR3 DNA: TGCGCCAGCAGCCAAGAATCCCGACAGGGGGCGCGGAGTGAGCAGTTCTTC.

The chain has TRBV7-2 and TRBJ2-5; D ambiguous. V was trimmed by 1 base and J by 4 bases, leaving 13 bases between them. CDR1 and CDR2 from the germline V gene are SGHTA and FQGNSA. The CDR3 extends over 15 amino acids. The CDR3 nucleotides read TGTGCCAGCAGCTTAGTAGTCATCCAAGTAGAGACCCAGTACTTC. Translating it yields CASSLVVIQVETQYF.

The chain couples TRBV28 to TRBJ1-5, with 12 bases lining up with TRBD1. The CDR3 loop spans 16 amino acids. The germline CDR1 and CDR2 sequences are MDHEN and SYDVKM. The junction had 8 bases not matched to a gene; V was cut back by 5 bases and J by 6 bases. The CDR3 DNA is TGTGCCAGCAGTCGACCCGGGACAGGGGGCCCTCAGCCCCAGCATTTT. It yields the protein CASSRPGTGGPQPQHF.

This chain joins TRBV2 and TRBJ1-6; D uncertain. Germline V gene data show CDR1 as SNHLY and CDR2 as FYNNEI. CDR3 length: 14 residues. Trimming shortened V by 6 bases and J by 6 bases, and 12 bases separated the two germline ends. The CDR3 DNA reads TGTGCCAGCAGCTTAAGAGACACTAATTCACCCCTCCACTTT. Translating gives CASSLRDTNSPLHF.

The chain links TRBV27 to TRBJ2-1; TRBD1 agrees at 7 bases. With 7 bases clipped from V and 3 bases from J, the junction kept 9 bases outside the gene matches. The CDR3 loop spans 15 amino acids. Germline assignment: CDR1 MNHEY and CDR2 SMNVEV (reference sequence). CDR3 loop: CASNPRAGGYNEQFF. For the CDR3, the DNA is TGTGCCAGCAACCCGCGGGCAGGGGGCTACAATGAGCAGTTCTTC.

This chain connects TRBV4-2 to TRBJ2-5, with D possibly being TRBD1 (5 bases). This CDR3 contains 18 residues. Germline CDR1 LGHNA, CDR2 YNFKEQ. The V and J ends lost 4 bases and 5 bases respectively, with 26 bases between them. The CDR3 here is CASSLQLAVIGVGETQYF. In DNA form, the CDR3 reads TGTGCCAGCAGCCTCCAGCTGGCAGTTATAGGGGTTGGGGAGACCCAGTACTTC.

V usage is TRBV6-5 and J usage is TRBJ2-7; 8 bases align to TRBD2. Per the germline V gene, CDR1 is MNHEY and CDR2 is SVGAGI. The CDR3 loop spans 14 amino acids. Trimming at V came to 9 bases and at J to 3 bases, leaving 10 bases not matched to a gene. CDR3 sequence reads: CASHFEAGVYEQYF. The CDR3 DNA is TGTGCCAGTCACTTTGAAGCGGGAGTCTACGAGCAGTACTTC.

Regarding this clone: Within the sample, other DNA sequences also encode this same CDR3. This sequence joins TRBV6-5 and TRBJ2-3; D is unclear. The germline V gene encodes CDR1 MNHEY and CDR2 SVGAGI. The ends were cut back, 2 bases at V and 3 bases at J, with 6 bases in the middle. The CDR3 runs to 13 residues. The CDR3 here is CASSYPGTDTQYF. In DNA form, the CDR3 reads TGTGCCAGCAGTTACCCCGGGACAGATACGCAGTATTTT.

This clone appeared once. The rearrangement joins TRBV3-1 (or the pseudogene TRBV3-2) to TRBJ2-7; D is possibly TRBD1 (6 bases). The V gene's germline CDR1 is LGHDT and CDR2 YNNKEL (reference sequence). This CDR3 contains 13 residues. V was trimmed by 6 bases and J by 3 bases, leaving 12 bases between them. The CDR3 loop is CASSRQAGYEQYF. The CDR3 region has the DNA TGTGCCAGCAGTAGACAGGCGGGCTACGAGCAGTACTTC.

V and J are TRBV18 and TRBJ2-1, with D possibly being TRBD1 (6 bases). Germline CDR1 reads KGHSH; CDR2 reads LQKENI. V shed 3 bases and J shed 6 bases, with 12 bases lying between them. This CDR3 region has 14 residues. CDR3 in DNA: TGTGCCAGCTCACCCTCACAGGGCCTCAATGAGCAGTTCTTC. This codes for CASSPSQGLNEQFF.